Described below is a single TCR beta chain sequence and its context. The source of the sample is a study of blood T cells in healthy people across ages. For the second PCR, which ran for about 7 to 12 cycles, a sample-barcoded 5' primer and a J-beta primer mix were used. All samples yielded 3 million or more CDR3-containing paired-end reads. In TCRdb, the 5' RACE reads were re-called with MiXCR into one record per CDR3 protein. The table shows roughly 1,000,000 distinct CDR3 sequences, with about 23% occurring only once. J was trimmed by 4 bases and V by 6 bases; bases with no gene match: 5. The CDR3 is 13 amino acids. The germline V gene has CDR1 DFQATT and CDR2 SNEGSKA (reference sequence). In addition, the sample was reused for a study of T cells of mothers and their children. As that study records: Each mother yielded more than 10 million TCR beta CDR3 reads. Each child yielded 2.5 million to 3 million reads.

Sequenced input: blood. This sequence joins TRBV20-1 and TRBJ1-4; 7 bases agree with TRBD1. The clonotype was recovered from a girl aged 2 to 10 in good health. The CDR3 region has the DNA TGCAGTGCCAGGGACAGCCTTAATGAAAAACTGTTTTTT. Translating it yields CSARDSLNEKLFF.